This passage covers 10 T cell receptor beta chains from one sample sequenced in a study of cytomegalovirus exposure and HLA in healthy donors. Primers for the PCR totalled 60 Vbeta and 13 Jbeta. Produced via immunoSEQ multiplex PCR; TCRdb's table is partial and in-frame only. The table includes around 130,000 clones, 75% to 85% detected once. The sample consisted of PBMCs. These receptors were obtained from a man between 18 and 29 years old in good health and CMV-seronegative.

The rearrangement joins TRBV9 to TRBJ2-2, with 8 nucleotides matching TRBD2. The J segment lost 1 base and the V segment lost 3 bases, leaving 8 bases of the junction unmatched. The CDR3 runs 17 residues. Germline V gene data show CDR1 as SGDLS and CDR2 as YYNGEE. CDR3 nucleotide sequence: TGTGCCAGCAGCGGAACGGGACTAGTGGGGAACACCGGGGAGCTGTTTTTT. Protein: CASSGTGLVGNTGELFF.

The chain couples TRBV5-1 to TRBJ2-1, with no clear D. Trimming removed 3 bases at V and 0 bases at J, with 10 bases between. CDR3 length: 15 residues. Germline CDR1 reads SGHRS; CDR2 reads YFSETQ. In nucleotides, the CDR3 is TGCGCCAGCAGCTCGGAGTTGTTCTCCTACAATGAGCAGTTCTTC. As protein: CASSSELFSYNEQFF.

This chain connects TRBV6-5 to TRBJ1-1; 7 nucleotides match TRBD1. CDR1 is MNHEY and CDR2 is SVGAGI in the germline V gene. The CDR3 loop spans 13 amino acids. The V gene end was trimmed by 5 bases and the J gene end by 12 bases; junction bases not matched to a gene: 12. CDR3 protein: CASSEAETGQPFF. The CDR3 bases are TGTGCCAGCAGTGAAGCGGAGACAGGGCAACCTTTCTTT.

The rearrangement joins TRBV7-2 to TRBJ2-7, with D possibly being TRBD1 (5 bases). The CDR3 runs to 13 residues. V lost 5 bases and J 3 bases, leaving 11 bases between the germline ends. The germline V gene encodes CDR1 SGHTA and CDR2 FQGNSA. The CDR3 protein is CASSPTVIYEQYF. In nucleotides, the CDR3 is TGTGCCAGCAGCCCGACAGTAATCTACGAGCAGTACTTC.

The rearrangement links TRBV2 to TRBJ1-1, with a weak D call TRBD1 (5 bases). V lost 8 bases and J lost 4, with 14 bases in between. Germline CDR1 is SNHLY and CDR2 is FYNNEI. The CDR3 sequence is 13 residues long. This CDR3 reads CASEGMGGTEAFF. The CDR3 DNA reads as TGTGCCAGCGAGGGTATGGGGGGCACTGAAGCTTTCTTT.

DNA of the CDR3: TGTGCCAGTAATGGGGGGGAGGCCTACGAGCAGTACTTC. Protein sequence: CASNGGEAYEQYF. This rearrangement joins TRBV19 to TRBJ2-7; 7 bases align to TRBD2. CDR1 is LNHDA, CDR2 SQIVND, per germline (reference sequence). The CDR3 runs 13 residues. The ends lost 7 bases at V and 2 bases at J; junction bases unmatched: 5.

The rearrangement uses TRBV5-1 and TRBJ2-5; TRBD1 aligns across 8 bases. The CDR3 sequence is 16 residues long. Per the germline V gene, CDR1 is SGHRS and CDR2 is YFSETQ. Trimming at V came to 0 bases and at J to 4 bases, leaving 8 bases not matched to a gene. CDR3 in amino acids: CASSLGGTGQGETQYF. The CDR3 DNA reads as TGCGCCAGCAGCTTGGGTGGGACAGGACAGGGAGAGACCCAGTACTTC.

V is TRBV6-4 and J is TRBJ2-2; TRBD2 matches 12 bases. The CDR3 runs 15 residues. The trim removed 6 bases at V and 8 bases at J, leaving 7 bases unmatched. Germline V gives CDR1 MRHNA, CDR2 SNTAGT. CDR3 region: CASSLTSGRQGELFF. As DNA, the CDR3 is TGTGCCAGCAGCCTCACTAGCGGGAGGCAAGGGGAGCTGTTTTTT.

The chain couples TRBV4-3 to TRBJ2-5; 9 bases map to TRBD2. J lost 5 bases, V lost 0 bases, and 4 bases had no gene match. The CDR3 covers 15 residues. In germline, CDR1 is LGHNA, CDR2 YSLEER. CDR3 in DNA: TGCGCCAGCAGCCAAGAGGCTAGCGGGATGGAGACCCAGTACTTC. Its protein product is CASSQEASGMETQYF.

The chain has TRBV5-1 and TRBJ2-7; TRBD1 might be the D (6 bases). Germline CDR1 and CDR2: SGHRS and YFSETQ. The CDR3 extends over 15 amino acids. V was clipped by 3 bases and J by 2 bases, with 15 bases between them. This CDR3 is CASSSSRDKTYEQYF. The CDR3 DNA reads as TGCGCCAGCAGCTCATCCCGGGACAAGACCTACGAGCAGTACTTC. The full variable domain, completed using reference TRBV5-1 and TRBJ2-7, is KAGVTQTPRYLIKTRGQQVTLSCSPISGHRSVSWYQQTPGQGLQFLFEYFSETQRNKGNFPGRFSGRQFSNSRSEMNVSTLELGDSALYLCASSSSRDKTYEQYFGPGTRLTVT.